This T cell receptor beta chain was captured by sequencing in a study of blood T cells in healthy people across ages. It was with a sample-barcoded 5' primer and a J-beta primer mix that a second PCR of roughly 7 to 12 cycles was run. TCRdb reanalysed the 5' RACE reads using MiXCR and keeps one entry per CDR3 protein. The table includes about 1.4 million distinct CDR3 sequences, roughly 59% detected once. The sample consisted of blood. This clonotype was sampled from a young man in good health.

The CDR3 protein is CAIAGGRGILDEQYF. The CDR3 DNA is TGTGCCATTGCCGGGGGCAGGGGTATTTTGGACGAGCAGTACTTC. The chain carries TRBV6-1 and TRBJ2-7; D might be TRBD1 or TRBD2, each matching 6 bases. V was shortened by 10 bases and J by 5 bases, with 24 bases between the two germline ends. Germline lookup yields CDR1 MNHNS and CDR2 SASEGT. This CDR3 has 15 residues.